This T cell receptor (beta chain) was captured by sequencing in a study of shared clonotypes between healthy human individuals. About the study: The donor group consisted of a couple of women and a few men, aged 18 to 49.

V was pared by 1 base and J by 7 bases, with 11 bases of the junction left unmatched. CDR1 is SGHRS, CDR2 YFSETQ, per germline. The CDR3 has 16 amino acids. HIV-negative, healthy adults without recent acute infections or vaccinations were the donors. Study-wide results and limits: Naive subsets typically showed greater estimated richness than memory subsets. Donor scarcity curtailed the genetic and exposure-history diversity represented herein.

A word on this clone: No antigen is known for it.

Some clones are missing from TCRdb's copy, which holds only in-frame ones; the method was immunoSEQ multiplex PCR. The sample gives some 1 million clones, 65% to 80% of which show up once; about 1.5% is in the top ten. Sequences were obtained from memory CD4+ T cells sorted from blood. Subset indicated: CD45RA-negative fraction. This rearrangement joins TRBV5-1 to TRBJ2-1; 7 bases are a match to TRBD2. The sequence derives from a man in his late teens or twenties in good health. The CDR3 coding sequence is TGCGCCAGCAGCTTGTTTGCGGGAGCGTTGGTAAATGAGCAGTTCTTC. Its protein is CASSLFAGALVNEQFF.